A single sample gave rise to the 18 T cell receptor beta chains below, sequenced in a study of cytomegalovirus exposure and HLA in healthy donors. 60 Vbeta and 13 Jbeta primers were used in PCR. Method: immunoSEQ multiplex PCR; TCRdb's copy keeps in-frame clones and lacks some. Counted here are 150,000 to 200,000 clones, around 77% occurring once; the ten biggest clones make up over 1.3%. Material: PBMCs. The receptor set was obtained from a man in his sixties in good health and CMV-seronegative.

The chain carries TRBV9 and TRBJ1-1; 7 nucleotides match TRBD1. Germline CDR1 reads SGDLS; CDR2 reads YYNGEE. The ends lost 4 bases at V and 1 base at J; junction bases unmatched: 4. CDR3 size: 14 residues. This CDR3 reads CASSPQGENTEAFF. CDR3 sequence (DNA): TGTGCCAGCAGCCCTCAGGGGGAGAACACTGAAGCTTTCTTT. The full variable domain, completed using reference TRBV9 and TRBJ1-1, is DSGVTQTPKHLITATGQRVTLRCSPRSGDLSVYWYQQSLDQGLQFLIQYYNGEERAKGNILERFSAQQFPDLHSELNLSSLELGDSALYFCASSPQGENTEAFFGQGTRLTVV.

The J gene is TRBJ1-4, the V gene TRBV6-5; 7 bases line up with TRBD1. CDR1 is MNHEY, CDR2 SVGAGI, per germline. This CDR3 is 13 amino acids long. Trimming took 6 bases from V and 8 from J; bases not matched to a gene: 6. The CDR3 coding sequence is TGTGCCAGCAGAACAGGGGTGGGGGAAAAACTGTTTTTT. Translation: CASRTGVGEKLFF.

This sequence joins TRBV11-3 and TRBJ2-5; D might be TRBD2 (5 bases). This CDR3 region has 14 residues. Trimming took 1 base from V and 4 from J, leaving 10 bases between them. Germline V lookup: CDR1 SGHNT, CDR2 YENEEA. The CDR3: CASSLGSGGETQYF. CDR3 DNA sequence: TGTGCCAGCAGCTTAGGTTCTGGAGGAGAGACCCAGTACTTC.

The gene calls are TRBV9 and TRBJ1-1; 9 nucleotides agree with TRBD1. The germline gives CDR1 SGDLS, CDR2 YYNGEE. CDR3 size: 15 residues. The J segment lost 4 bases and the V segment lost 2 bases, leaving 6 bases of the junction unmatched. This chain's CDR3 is CASSVGTGLSTEAFF. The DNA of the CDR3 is TGTGCCAGCAGCGTTGGGACAGGGTTGAGCACTGAAGCTTTCTTT.

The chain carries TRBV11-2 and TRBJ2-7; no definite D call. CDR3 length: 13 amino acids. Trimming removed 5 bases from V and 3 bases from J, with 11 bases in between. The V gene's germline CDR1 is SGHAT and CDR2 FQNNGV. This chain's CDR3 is CASSPFSVYEQYF. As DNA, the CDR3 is TGTGCCAGCAGCCCCTTTTCGGTCTACGAGCAGTACTTC.

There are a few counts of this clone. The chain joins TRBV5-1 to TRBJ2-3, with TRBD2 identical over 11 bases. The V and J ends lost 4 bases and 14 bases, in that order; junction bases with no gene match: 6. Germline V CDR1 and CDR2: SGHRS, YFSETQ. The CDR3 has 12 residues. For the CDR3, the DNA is TGCGCCAGCAGCCTAGGAACTAGCGGGGGGTATTTT. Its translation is CASSLGTSGGYF. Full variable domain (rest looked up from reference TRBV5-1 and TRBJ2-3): KAGVTQTPRYLIKTRGQQVTLSCSPISGHRSVSWYQQTPGQGLQFLFEYFSETQRNKGNFPGRFSGRQFSNSRSEMNVSTLELGDSALYLCASSLGTSGGYFGPGTRLTVL.

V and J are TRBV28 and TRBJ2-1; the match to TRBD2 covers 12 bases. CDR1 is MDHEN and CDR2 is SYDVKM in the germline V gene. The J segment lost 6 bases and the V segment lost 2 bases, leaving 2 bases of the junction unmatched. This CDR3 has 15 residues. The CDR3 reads CASSLASGGANEQFF. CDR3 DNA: TGTGCCAGCAGTTTAGCTAGCGGGGGGGCCAATGAGCAGTTCTTC.

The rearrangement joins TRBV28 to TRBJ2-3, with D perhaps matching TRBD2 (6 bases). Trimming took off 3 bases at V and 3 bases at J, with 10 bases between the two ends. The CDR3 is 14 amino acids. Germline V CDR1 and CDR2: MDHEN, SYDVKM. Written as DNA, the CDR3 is TGTGCCAGCAGTTTCGGGGGAGCAACAGATACGCAGTATTTT. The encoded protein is CASSFGGATDTQYF.

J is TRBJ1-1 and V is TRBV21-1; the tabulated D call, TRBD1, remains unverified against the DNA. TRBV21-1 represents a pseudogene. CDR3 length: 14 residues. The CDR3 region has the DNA TGTGCCAGCAGCAAAGGGGACAGGGGGACTGAAGCTTTCTTT. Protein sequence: CASSKGDRGTEAFF.

The CDR3 region is CASSSVGGGETQYF. The CDR3, as DNA: TGTGCCAGCAGCTCGGTCGGGGGTGGAGAGACCCAGTACTTC. V gene TRBV7-3 combines with J gene TRBJ2-5; possibly TRBD2 for D (6 bases). Trimming stripped 4 bases from V and 4 bases from J, with 13 bases between. The CDR3 length is 14 residues. Germline CDR1 is SGHTA and CDR2 is FQGTGA. Full variable domain (missing parts from reference TRBV7-3 and TRBJ2-5): GAGVSQTPSNKVTEKGKYVELRCDPISGHTALYWYRQSLGQGPEFLIYFQGTGAADDSGLPNDRFFAVRPEGSVSTLKIQRTERGDSAVYLCASSSVGGGETQYFGPGTRLLVL.

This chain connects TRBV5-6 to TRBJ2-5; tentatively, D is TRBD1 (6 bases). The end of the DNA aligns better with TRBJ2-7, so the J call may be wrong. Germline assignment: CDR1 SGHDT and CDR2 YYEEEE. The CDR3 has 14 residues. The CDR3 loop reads CASSPTGTHYEQYF. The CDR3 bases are TGTGCCAGCAGCCCAACCGGGACACACTACGAGCAGTACTTC.

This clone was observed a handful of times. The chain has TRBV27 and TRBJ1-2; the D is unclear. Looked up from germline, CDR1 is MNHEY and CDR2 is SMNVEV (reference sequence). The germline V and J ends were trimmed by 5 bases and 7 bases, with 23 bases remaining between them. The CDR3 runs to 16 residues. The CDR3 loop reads CASSTQVKGPGGGYTF. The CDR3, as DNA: TGTGCCAGCAGTACCCAGGTCAAAGGGCCGGGAGGTGGCTACACCTTC.

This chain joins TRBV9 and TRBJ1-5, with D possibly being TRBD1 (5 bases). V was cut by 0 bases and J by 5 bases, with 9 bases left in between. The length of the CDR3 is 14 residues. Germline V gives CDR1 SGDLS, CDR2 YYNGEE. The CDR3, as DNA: TGTGCCAGCAGCGTAGGACAGAAAGATCAGCCCCAGCATTTT. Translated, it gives CASSVGQKDQPQHF.

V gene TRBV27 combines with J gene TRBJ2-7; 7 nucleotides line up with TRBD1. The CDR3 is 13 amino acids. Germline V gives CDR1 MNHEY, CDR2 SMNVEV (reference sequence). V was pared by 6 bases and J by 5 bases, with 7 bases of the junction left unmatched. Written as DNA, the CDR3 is TGTGCCAGCAGGGCGACAGGGTCCAACGAGCAGTACTTC. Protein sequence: CASRATGSNEQYF.

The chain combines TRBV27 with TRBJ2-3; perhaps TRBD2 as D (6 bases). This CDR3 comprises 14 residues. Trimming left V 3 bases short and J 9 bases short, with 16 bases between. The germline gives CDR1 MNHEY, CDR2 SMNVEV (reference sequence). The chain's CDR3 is CASSFAAGRRTQYF. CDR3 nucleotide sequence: TGTGCCAGCAGTTTCGCCGCGGGGCGCCGCACGCAGTATTTT.

CDR3: CASSQVYSSYHYGYTF. For the CDR3, the DNA is TGCGCCAGCAGCCAAGTTTACAGTTCCTACCACTATGGCTACACCTTC. The genes are TRBV4-1 and TRBJ1-2; the D is unclear. V dropped 1 base and J dropped 3 bases, with 15 bases sitting between them. Germline V gives CDR1 MGHRA, CDR2 YSYEKL. The CDR3 extends over 16 amino acids.

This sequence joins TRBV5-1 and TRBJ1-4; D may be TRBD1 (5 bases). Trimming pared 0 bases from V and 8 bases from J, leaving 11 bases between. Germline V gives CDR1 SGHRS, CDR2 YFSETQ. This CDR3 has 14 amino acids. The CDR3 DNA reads TGCGCCAGCAGCTTGGTGGGGAGGGACGAAAAACTGTTTTTT. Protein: CASSLVGRDEKLFF.

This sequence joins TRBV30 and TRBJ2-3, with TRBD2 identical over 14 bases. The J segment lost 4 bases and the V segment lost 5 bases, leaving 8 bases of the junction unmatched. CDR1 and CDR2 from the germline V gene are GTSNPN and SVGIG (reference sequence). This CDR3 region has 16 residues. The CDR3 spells CAWQRPGLAGADTQYF. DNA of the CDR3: TGTGCCTGGCAGAGACCGGGACTAGCGGGGGCAGATACGCAGTATTTT.